The 23 T cell receptor beta chains reported below all come from one sample, sequenced in a study of early T cells in non-severe SARS-CoV-2 infection. MiXCR was run by TCRdb on the 5' RACE reads, yielding one entry per CDR3 protein. The sample records about 64,000 distinct CDR3 sequences, roughly a sixth being singletons. The sample here was whole blood, taken at baseline. The source is an adult who was a healthcare worker with PCR-confirmed SARS-CoV-2 infection or an uninfected control (not recorded which).

The gene calls are TRBV28 and TRBJ2-5, with unresolved D. Germline CDR1 is MDHEN and CDR2 is SYDVKM. The V and J ends lost 2 bases and 5 bases respectively, with 9 bases between them. CDR3 size: 13 residues. CDR3 nucleotides: TGTGCCAGCAGTTTACCGGCGCTTGAGACCCAGTACTTC. Encoded protein: CASSLPALETQYF.

V and J are TRBV7-2 and TRBJ2-7; D is unresolved. This CDR3 is built from 11 residues. Trimming left V 2 bases short and J 5 bases short, with 4 bases between. CDR1 is SGHTA and CDR2 is FQGNSA in the germline V gene. CDR3 in DNA: TGTGCCAGCAGCTTAATGGACGAGCAGTACTTC. Protein: CASSLMDEQYF.

The chain recombines TRBV5-1 with TRBJ1-4, with D possibly being TRBD1 (5 bases). The ends were cut back, 0 bases at V and 5 bases at J, with 8 bases in the middle. Germline loops: CDR1 SGHRS, CDR2 YFSETQ. CDR3 length: 14 residues. CDR3 protein: CASSLGEGNEKLFF. The CDR3 DNA follows: TGCGCCAGCAGCTTGGGCGAGGGGAATGAAAAACTGTTTTTT.

This clonotype was seen repeatedly, ten times or more. The chain carries TRBV18 and TRBJ2-1; possibly TRBD2 for D (6 bases). This CDR3 has 13 amino acids. The V end lost 2 bases, the J end lost 9 bases, and 11 bases lay between the germline ends. Germline CDR1 reads KGHSH; CDR2 reads LQKENI. The CDR3 sequence is CASSPGAGREQFF. CDR3 bases: TGTGCCAGCTCACCAGGGGCGGGACGTGAGCAGTTCTTC.

This clonotype was found many times. V is TRBV19 and J is TRBJ2-1, with D possibly being TRBD1 or TRBD2 (5 bases each). The CDR3 spans 13 residues. The germline V gene encodes CDR1 LNHDA and CDR2 SQIVND (reference sequence). With 9 bases removed from V and 6 bases from J, the gap between germline ends came to 15 bases. The CDR3 protein is CASNPTGGNEQFF. CDR3 bases: TGTGCCAGCAACCCTACAGGAGGCAATGAGCAGTTCTTC.

This clonotype was recorded many times. V is TRBV6-5 and J is TRBJ1-2, with TRBD1 matching 9 bases. The trim removed 5 bases at V and 6 bases at J, leaving 10 bases unmatched. Looked up from germline, CDR1 is MNHEY and CDR2 is SVGAGI. This CDR3 contains 15 residues. CDR3 bases: TGTGCCAGCAGTCCAATCACCGGGACAGGGAATGGCTACACCTTC. Amino acids: CASSPITGTGNGYTF.

This clonotype was observed a single time. The gene calls are TRBV2 and TRBJ2-1, with TRBD1 identical over 8 bases. Per the germline V gene, CDR1 is SNHLY and CDR2 is FYNNEI. With V trimmed by 7 bases and J by 8 bases, 7 bases remained unmatched. This CDR3 has 13 residues. The CDR3 protein is CASTRTGFDEQFF. The CDR3 region has the DNA TGTGCCAGCACCCGGACAGGGTTCGATGAGCAGTTCTTC.

There are a few counts of this clonotype. V and J are TRBV5-1 and TRBJ2-7, with a weak D call TRBD1 (6 bases). CDR1 SGHRS and CDR2 YFSETQ come from the germline V gene. The CDR3 has 15 amino acids. V lost 0 bases, J lost 6 bases, and 16 bases lay in between. CDR3 bases: TGCGCCAGCAGCTTGGATCGGCAGGGGATCGGCGAGCAGTACTTC. It specifies CASSLDRQGIGEQYF.

The chain combines TRBV18 with TRBJ1-2; D is perhaps TRBD1 (5 bases). The CDR3 spans 15 residues. Germline V gives CDR1 KGHSH, CDR2 LQKENI. Deletions cut 8 bases from V and 0 bases from J, with 16 bases between. In DNA, the CDR3 is TGTGCCAGCGCAAAACCAGGGACTGCTAACTATGGCTACACCTTC. It specifies CASAKPGTANYGYTF.

This clonotype has a handful of counts. The rearrangement uses TRBV6-2 or TRBV6-3 and TRBJ1-5; D call uncertain. This CDR3 is 15 amino acids long. Germline loops: CDR1 MNHEY, CDR2 SVGEGT. V lost 2 bases, J lost 1 base, and 9 bases lay in between. CDR3 nucleotides: TGTGCCAGCAGTTACGTCAGGAGGAGCAATCAGCCCCAGCATTTT. Its translation is CASSYVRRSNQPQHF.

This clonotype showed up just a few times. This rearrangement joins TRBV7-2 to TRBJ2-7, with D uncertain. Looked up from germline, CDR1 is SGHTA and CDR2 is FQGNSA. The ends were cut back, 5 bases at V and 3 bases at J, with 8 bases in the middle. The CDR3 runs 12 residues. The CDR3 DNA is TGTGCCAGCAGCCCGCCTAGCTACGAGCAGTACTTC. The encoded protein is CASSPPSYEQYF.

There are many counts of this clonotype. DNA of the CDR3: TGTGCCAGCAGTTTATGGGGACTACGGACAGGGGGGGCTGAAGCTTTCTTT. This encodes CASSLWGLRTGGAEAFF. The J gene is TRBJ1-1, the V gene TRBV27, with 10 positions matching TRBD1. V gave up 1 base and J gave up 6 bases; unmatched junction bases: 11. CDR3 length equals 17 residues. Germline assignment: CDR1 MNHEY and CDR2 SMNVEV (reference sequence).

This clonotype was recorded a few times. The chain is built from TRBV14 and TRBJ2-7, with D perhaps TRBD2 (5 bases). This CDR3 is built from 15 residues. Between the trimmed V and J ends, which lost 0 bases and 3 bases, there was a span of 12 bases. Germline-derived CDR1 and CDR2 are SGHDN and FVKESK. CDR3 in amino acids: CASSQDGLAVYEQYF. In DNA, the CDR3 is TGTGCCAGCAGCCAAGACGGTCTAGCCGTCTACGAGCAGTACTTC.

The sample holds one count of this clonotype. The chain uses TRBV28 and TRBJ2-3; 7 nucleotides align to TRBD1. The V gene end was trimmed by 6 bases and the J gene end by 0 bases; junction bases not matched to a gene: 6. The CDR3 loop spans 15 amino acids. CDR1 is MDHEN, CDR2 SYDVKM, per germline. The CDR3 DNA reads TGTGCCAGCAGCCGGGACAGACCTAGCACAGATACGCAGTATTTT. Protein sequence: CASSRDRPSTDTQYF.

This clonotype has more than one count but fewer than ten. The CDR3 spells CSVEDRPQYF. The DNA of the CDR3 is TGCAGCGTTGAAGATCGCCCCCAGTACTTC. The chain joins TRBV29-1 to TRBJ2-5, with no clear D. With 0 bases removed from V and 9 bases from J, the gap between germline ends came to 5 bases. This CDR3 has 10 amino acids. Looked up from germline, CDR1 is SQVTM and CDR2 is ANQGSEA.

V usage is TRBV18 and J usage is TRBJ1-5; D remains ambiguous. The CDR3 extends over 14 amino acids. Trimming removed 5 bases at V and 7 bases at J, with 15 bases between. Germline values: CDR1 KGHSH, CDR2 LQKENI. DNA of the CDR3: TGTGCCAGCTCAGCGCAGACCGACTCACAGCCCCAGCATTTT. This sequence encodes CASSAQTDSQPQHF. The full variable domain, with the rest looked up from reference TRBV18 and TRBJ1-5, is NAGVMQNPRHLVRRRGQEARLRCSPMKGHSHVYWYRQLPEEGLKFMVYLQKENIIDESGMPKERFSAEFPKEGPSILRIQQVVRGDSAAYFCASSAQTDSQPQHFGDGTRLSIL.

The genes are TRBV20-1 and TRBJ1-6; D remains ambiguous. V was trimmed by 0 bases and J by 1 base, leaving 10 bases between them. This CDR3 is 16 amino acids long. Germline CDR1 reads DFQATT; CDR2 reads SNEGSKA (reference sequence). The CDR3 loop is CSARDGSYSYNSPLHF. In DNA form, the CDR3 reads TGCAGTGCTAGAGACGGAAGTTATTCCTATAATTCACCCCTCCACTTT.

Comments on this clonotype: This may be a read error, as it is one base from a much larger clone. This chain links TRBV12-3 or TRBV12-4 with TRBJ2-7, with 10 bases aligning to TRBD1. The CDR3 runs 16 residues. After removal of 4 bases from V and 1 base from J, the junction contained 7 bases not matched to a gene. CDR3 DNA sequence: TGTGCCAGCAGTTCATCCGGGACAGGGGCTTCCTACGAGCAGTACTTC. Protein sequence: CASSSSGTGASYEQYF.

This clonotype was seen repeatedly, ten times or more. This chain links TRBV3-1 with TRBJ2-7, with 8 bases fitting TRBD1. The CDR3 contains 14 residues. Germline CDR1 reads LGHDT; CDR2 reads YNNKEL (reference sequence). The V and J ends lost 3 bases and 3 bases, in that order; junction bases with no gene match: 4. The CDR3, as DNA: TGTGCCAGCAGCCAGGGGACAGGAAACTACGAGCAGTACTTC. Translation: CASSQGTGNYEQYF.

This clonotype was recorded a few times. V is TRBV10-3 and J is TRBJ1-1; 7 bases are a match to TRBD1. V lost 9 bases and J lost 0; bases outside the gene matches: 4. The CDR3 runs 13 residues. Germline V gene sequence: CDR1 ENHRY, CDR2 SYGVKD. In DNA form, the CDR3 reads TGTGCCATTTCAGGGGGGGTGAACACTGAAGCTTTCTTT. Its translation: CAISGGVNTEAFF.

This sequence joins TRBV6-1 and TRBJ2-1; 11 bases agree with TRBD2. The junction had 4 bases not matched to a gene; V was cut back by 4 bases and J by 5 bases. CDR3 length: 15 residues. In germline, CDR1 is MNHNS, CDR2 SASEGT. The CDR3 loop is CASSGLAGGNNEQFF. The CDR3 DNA follows: TGTGCCAGCAGTGGTCTAGCGGGAGGAAACAATGAGCAGTTCTTC.

This clonotype appeared a few times. In DNA, the CDR3 is TGTGCCAGCAGCTTAGGGAGTGAGGGAAACACTGAAGCTTTCTTT. Protein product: CASSLGSEGNTEAFF. This chain connects TRBV11-2 to TRBJ1-1; no clear D gene. V was trimmed by 1 base and J by 2 bases, leaving 11 bases between them. CDR1 is SGHAT and CDR2 is FQNNGV in the germline V gene. The CDR3 is 15 amino acids.

This clonotype was observed a handful of times. The chain is built from TRBV6-6 and TRBJ2-1; TRBD1 might be the D (6 bases). Germline V lookup: CDR1 MNHNY, CDR2 SVGAGI (reference sequence). V was cut by 6 bases and J by 10 bases, with 10 bases left in between. The CDR3 extends over 11 amino acids. CDR3 amino acids: CASSGQSEQFF. CDR3 in DNA: TGTGCCAGCAGCGGACAGTCGGAGCAGTTCTTC.